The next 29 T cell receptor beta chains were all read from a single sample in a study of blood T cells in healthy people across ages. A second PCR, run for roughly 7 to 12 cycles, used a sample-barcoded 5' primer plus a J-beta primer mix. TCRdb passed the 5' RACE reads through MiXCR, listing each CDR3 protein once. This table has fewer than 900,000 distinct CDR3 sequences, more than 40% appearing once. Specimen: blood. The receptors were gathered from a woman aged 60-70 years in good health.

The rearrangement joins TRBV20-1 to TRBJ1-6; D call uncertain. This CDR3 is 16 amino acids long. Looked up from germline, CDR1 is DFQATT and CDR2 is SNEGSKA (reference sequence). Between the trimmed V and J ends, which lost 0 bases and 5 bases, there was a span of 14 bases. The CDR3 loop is CSAREGSSDNNSPLHF. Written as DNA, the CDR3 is TGCAGTGCTAGAGAAGGGAGCAGCGATAATAATTCACCCCTCCACTTT.

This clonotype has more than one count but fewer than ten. The CDR3 DNA reads TGTGCCAGCAGGAGCCTAGCGGGAGGCACAGATACGCAGTATTTT. It specifies CASRSLAGGTDTQYF. This chain links TRBV6-5 with TRBJ2-3, with 10 bases fitting TRBD2. Germline assignment: CDR1 MNHEY and CDR2 SVGAGI. The CDR3 length is 15 residues. Germline trimming cut 6 bases from V and 1 base from J; bases unmatched to any gene: 4.

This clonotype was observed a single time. CDR3 coding DNA: TGCGCCAGCAGAGAGACTAGCGGGAGTCTCTACGAGCAGTACTTC. Residues: CASRETSGSLYEQYF. The V call is TRBV10-1, the J call TRBJ2-5; 12 positions match TRBD2. The J call may be mistaken, given a closer DNA end match to TRBJ2-7. This CDR3 is built from 15 residues. Germline loops: CDR1 WNHNN, CDR2 SYGVQD (reference sequence).

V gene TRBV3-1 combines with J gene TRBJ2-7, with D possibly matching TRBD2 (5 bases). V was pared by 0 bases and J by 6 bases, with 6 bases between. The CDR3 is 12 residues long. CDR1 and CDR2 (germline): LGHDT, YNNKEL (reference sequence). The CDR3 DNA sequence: TGTGCCAGCAGCCAAGAAGGGAGCGAGCAGTACTTC. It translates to CASSQEGSEQYF.

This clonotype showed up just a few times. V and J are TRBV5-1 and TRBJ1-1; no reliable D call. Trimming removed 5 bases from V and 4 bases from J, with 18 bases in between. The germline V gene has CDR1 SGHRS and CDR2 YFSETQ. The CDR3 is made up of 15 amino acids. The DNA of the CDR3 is TGCGCCAGCAGTTGGCGGAACCCTGGGGTCACTGAAGCTTTCTTT. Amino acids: CASSWRNPGVTEAFF.

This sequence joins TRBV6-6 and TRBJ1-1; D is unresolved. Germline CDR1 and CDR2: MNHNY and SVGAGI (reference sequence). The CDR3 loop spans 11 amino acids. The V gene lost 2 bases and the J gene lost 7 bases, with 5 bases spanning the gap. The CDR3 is CASSYEFEAFF. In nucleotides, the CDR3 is TGTGCCAGCAGTTACGAGTTTGAAGCTTTCTTT.

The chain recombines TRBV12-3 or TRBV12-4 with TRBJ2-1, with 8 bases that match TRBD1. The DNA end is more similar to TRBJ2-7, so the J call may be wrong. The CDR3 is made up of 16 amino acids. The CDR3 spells CASSPQGALSYNEQYF. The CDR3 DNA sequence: TGTGCCAGCAGTCCGCAGGGGGCTTTATCCTACAATGAGCAGTACTTC.

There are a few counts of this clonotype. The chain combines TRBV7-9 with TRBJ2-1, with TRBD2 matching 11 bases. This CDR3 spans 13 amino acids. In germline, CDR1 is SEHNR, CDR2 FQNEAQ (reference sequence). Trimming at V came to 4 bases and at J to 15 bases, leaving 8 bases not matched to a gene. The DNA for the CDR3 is TGTGCCAGCAGCTCCGGGACTAGCGGCTTACCGTTCTTC. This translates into CASSSGTSGLPFF.

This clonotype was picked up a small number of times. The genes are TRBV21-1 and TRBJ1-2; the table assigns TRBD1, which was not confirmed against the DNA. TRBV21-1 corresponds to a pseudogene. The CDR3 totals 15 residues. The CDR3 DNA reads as TGTGCCAGCAGCAAAGCTACAGGTGGTTCCTATGGCTACACCTTC. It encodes CASSKATGGSYGYTF.

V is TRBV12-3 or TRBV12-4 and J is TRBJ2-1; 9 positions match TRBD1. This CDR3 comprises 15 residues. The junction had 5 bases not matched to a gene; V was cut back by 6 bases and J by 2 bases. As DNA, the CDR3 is TGTGCCAGCAGACCGGGACAGGGACCCTACAATGAGCAGTTCTTC. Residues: CASRPGQGPYNEQFF.

As DNA, the CDR3 is TGTGCCAGCAGCCGCCGCCGAATGACAGGGATGGACGGCTATAGCAATCAGCCCCAGCATTTT. As protein: CASSRRRMTGMDGYSNQPQHF. The rearrangement uses TRBV12-3 or TRBV12-4 and TRBJ1-5; 7 bases match TRBD1. V was clipped by 6 bases and J by 0 bases; unmatched bases: 23. The CDR3 spans 21 residues.

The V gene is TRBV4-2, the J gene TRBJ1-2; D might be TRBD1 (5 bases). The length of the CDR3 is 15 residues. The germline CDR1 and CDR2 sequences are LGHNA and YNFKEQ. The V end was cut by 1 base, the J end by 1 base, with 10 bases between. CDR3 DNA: TGTGCCAGCAGCCAAGCGGGGCAGATTAACTATGGCTACACCTTC. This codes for CASSQAGQINYGYTF.

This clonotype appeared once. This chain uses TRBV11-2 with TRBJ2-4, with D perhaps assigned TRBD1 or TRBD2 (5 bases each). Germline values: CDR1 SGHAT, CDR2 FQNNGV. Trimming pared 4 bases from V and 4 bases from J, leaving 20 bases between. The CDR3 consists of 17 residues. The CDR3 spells CASSSRLGPGPKNIQYF. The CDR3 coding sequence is TGTGCCAGCAGCTCAAGGTTAGGGCCGGGGCCTAAAAACATTCAGTACTTC. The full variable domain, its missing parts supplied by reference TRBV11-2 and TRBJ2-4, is EAGVAQSPRYKIIEKRQSVAFWCNPISGHATLYWYQQILGQGPKLLIQFQNNGVVDDSQLPKDRFSAERLKGVDSTLKIQPAKLEDSAVYLCASSSRLGPGPKNIQYFGAGTRLSVL.

The CDR3 DNA reads TGTGCCAGCAGCCAAGGGGCCGGGAGTAGTACCGGGGAGCTGTTTTTT. This gives the protein CASSQGAGSSTGELFF. The chain employs TRBV4-2 and TRBJ2-2; possibly TRBD2 for D (6 bases). Germline V gene lookup returns CDR1 LGHNA and CDR2 YNFKEQ. V was clipped by 1 base and J by 5 bases, with 14 bases between them. This CDR3 contains 16 residues.

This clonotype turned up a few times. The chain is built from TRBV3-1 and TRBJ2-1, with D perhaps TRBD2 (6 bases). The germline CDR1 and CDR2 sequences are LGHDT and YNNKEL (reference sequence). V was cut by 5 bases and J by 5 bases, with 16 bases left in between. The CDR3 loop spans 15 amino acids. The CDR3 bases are TGTGCCAGCAGCGGAGGTTGGGCGGGGAACAATGAGCAGTTCTTC. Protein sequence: CASSGGWAGNNEQFF.

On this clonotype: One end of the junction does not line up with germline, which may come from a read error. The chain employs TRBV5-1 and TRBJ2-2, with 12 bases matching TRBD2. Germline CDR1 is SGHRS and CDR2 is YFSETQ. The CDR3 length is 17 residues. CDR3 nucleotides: TGCGCCAGCAGCTTGGGGACTAGCGGGGCGAACACCGGGGAGCCGTTTTTT. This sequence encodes CASSLGTSGANTGEPFF.

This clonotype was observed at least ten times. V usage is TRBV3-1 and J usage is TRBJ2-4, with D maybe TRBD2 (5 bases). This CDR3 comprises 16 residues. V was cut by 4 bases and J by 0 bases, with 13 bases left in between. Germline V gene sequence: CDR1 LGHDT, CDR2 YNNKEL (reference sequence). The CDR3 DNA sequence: TGTGCCAGCAGCCCCTGGGGAGCGCTAGCCAAAAACATTCAGTACTTC. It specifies CASSPWGALAKNIQYF.

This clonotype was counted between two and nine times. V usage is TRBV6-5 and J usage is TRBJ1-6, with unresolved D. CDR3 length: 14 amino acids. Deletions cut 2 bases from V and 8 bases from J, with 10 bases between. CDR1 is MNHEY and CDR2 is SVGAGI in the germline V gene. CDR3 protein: CASSYKGEDSPLHF. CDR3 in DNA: TGTGCCAGCAGTTACAAGGGAGAGGATTCACCCCTCCACTTT.

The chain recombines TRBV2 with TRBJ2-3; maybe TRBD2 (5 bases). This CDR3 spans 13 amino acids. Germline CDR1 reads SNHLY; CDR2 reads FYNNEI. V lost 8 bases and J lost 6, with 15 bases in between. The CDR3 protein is CASAFGSGDTQYF. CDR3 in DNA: TGTGCCAGCGCCTTCGGCTCGGGGGATACGCAGTATTTT.

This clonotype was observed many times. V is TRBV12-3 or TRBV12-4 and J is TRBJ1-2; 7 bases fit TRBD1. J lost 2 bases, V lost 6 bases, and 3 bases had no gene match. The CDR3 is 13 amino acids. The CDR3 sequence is CASRRDSNYGYTF. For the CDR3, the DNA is TGTGCCAGCAGGCGGGACAGCAACTATGGCTACACCTTC.

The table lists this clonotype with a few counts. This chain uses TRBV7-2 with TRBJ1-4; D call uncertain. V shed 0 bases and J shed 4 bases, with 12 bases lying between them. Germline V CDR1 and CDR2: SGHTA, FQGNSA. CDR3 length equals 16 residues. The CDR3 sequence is CASSLAIAAGNEKLFF. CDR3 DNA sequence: TGTGCCAGCAGCTTAGCGATAGCCGCGGGTAATGAAAAACTGTTTTTT.

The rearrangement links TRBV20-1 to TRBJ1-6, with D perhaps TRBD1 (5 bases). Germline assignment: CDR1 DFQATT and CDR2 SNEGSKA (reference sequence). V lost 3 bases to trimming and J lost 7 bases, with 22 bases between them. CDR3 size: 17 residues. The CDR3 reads CSASPTTVGSPNSPLHF. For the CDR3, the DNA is TGCAGTGCTAGTCCTACGACAGTGGGCAGCCCAAATTCACCCCTCCACTTT.

CDR3 sequence (DNA): TGTGCCAGCAGCCCCACTCTAGCGGAGCAAGAGACCCAGTACTTC. It yields the protein CASSPTLAEQETQYF. V gene TRBV4-2 combines with J gene TRBJ2-5; 7 nucleotides agree with TRBD2. Germline CDR1 and CDR2: LGHNA and YNFKEQ. V dropped 4 bases and J dropped 2; count of bases not matched to a gene: 7. This CDR3 has 15 residues.

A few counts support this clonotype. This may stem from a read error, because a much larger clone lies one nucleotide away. CDR3 amino acids: CSVRLAGVTYNEQYF. In nucleotides, the CDR3 is TGCAGCGTTCGACTAGCGGGAGTTACCTACAATGAGCAGTACTTC. The chain employs TRBV29-1 and TRBJ2-7; TRBD2 aligns across 12 bases. The CDR3 has 15 amino acids. Germline loops: CDR1 SQVTM, CDR2 ANQGSEA. Germline trimming cut 5 bases from V and 7 bases from J; bases unmatched to any gene: 12.

CDR3 region: CASSLALGSNYEQYF. The CDR3 nucleotides read TGTGCCAGCAGCTTGGCCTTAGGGAGCAACTACGAGCAGTACTTC. The chain links TRBV5-6 to TRBJ2-4, with D maybe TRBD2 (5 bases). The end of the DNA is better explained by TRBJ2-7, so the J call may be wrong. The CDR3 loop spans 15 amino acids. Germline CDR1 is SGHDT and CDR2 is YYEEEE.

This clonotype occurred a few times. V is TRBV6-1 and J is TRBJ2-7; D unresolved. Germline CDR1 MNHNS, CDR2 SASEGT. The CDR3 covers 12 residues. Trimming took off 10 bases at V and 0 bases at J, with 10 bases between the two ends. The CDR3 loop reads CAIQTVSYEQYF. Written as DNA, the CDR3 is TGTGCCATACAGACGGTCTCCTACGAGCAGTACTTC.

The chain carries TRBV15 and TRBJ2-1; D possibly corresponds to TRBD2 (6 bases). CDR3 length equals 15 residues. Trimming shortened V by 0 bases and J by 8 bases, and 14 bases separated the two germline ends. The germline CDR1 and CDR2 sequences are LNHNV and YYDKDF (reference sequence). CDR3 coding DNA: TGTGCCACCAGCAGAGATCGCGGGATAGGGGATGAGCAGTTCTTC. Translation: CATSRDRGIGDEQFF.

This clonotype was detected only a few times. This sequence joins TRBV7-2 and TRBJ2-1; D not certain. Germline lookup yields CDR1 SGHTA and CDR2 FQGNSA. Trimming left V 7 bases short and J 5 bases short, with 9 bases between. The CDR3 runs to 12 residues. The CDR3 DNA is TGTGCCAGCACCCGCCAGAACAATGAGCAGTTCTTC. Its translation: CASTRQNNEQFF. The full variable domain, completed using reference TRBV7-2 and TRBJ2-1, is GAGVSQSPSNKVTEKGKDVELRCDPISGHTALYWYRQSLGQGLEFLIYFQGNSAPDKSGLPSDRFSAERTGGSVSTLTIQRTQQEDSAVYLCASTRQNNEQFFGPGTRLTVL.

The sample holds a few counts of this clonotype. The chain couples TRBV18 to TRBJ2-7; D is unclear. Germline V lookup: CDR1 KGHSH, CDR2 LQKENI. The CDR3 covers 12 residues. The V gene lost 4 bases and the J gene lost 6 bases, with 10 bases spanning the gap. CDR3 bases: TGTGCCAGCTCACTCATCCTGGGCGAGCAGTACTTC. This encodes CASSLILGEQYF.